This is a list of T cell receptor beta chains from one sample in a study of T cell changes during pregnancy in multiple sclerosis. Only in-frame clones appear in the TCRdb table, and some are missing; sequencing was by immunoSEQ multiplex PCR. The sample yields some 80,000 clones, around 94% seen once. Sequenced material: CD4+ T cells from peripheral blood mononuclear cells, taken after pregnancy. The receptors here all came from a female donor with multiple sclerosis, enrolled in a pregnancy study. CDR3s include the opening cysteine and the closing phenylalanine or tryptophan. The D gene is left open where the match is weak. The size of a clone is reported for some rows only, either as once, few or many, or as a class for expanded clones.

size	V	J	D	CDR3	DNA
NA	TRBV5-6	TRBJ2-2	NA	CASSSLLRGAPETGELFF	TGTGCCAGCAGCTCACTCCTCCGGGGGGCACCGGAGACCGGGGAGCTGTTTTTT
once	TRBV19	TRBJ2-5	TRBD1	CASSILVPGQGMRETQYF	TGTGCCAGTAGTATTTTGGTGCCGGGACAGGGGATGAGGGAGACCCAGTACTTC
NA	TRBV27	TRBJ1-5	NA	CASRGQSYSNQPQHF	TGTGCCAGCAGAGGACAGAGCTATAGCAATCAGCCCCAGCATTTT
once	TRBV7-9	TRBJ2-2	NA	CAPSTGLANTGELFF	TGTGCCCCTTCTACAGGGCTCGCGAACACCGGGGAGCTGTTTTTT
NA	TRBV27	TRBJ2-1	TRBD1	CASSNHRGLGSYNEQFF	TGTGCCAGCAGTAACCACAGGGGGCTGGGATCCTACAATGAGCAGTTCTTC
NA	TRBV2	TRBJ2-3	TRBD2	CASITGGAADTQYF	TGTGCCAGCATTACGGGAGGGGCCGCAGATACGCAGTATTTT
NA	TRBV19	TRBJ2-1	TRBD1	CASNEGQGLLNEQFF	TGTGCCAGTAATGAGGGACAGGGGCTGCTCAATGAGCAGTTCTTC
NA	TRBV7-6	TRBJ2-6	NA	CASSQGRTGANVLTF	TGTGCCAGCAGCCAGGGGCGGACTGGGGCCAACGTCCTGACTTTC
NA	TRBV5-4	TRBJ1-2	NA	CASSPGQRYGYTF	TGTGCCAGCAGCCCCGGACAGCGCTATGGCTACACCTTC
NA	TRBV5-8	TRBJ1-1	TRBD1	CATQGGFRNTEAFF	TGTGCCACTCAGGGGGGTTTTAGGAACACTGAAGCTTTCTTT
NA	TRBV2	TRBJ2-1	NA	CASREEVVGEQFF	TGTGCCAGCAGAGAGGAGGTTGTGGGTGAGCAGTTCTTC
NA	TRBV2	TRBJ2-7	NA	CASSPGKYEQYF	TGTGCCAGCTCGCCGGGAAAATACGAGCAGTACTTC
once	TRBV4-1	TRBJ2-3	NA	CASSLMGARTDTQYF	TGCGCCAGCAGCCTTATGGGCGCCCGCACAGATACGCAGTATTTT
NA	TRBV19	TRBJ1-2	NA	CASSISGVAGYTF	TGTGCCAGTAGTATCTCCGGGGTGGCTGGCTACACCTTC
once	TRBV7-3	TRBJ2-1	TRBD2	CASSHPGLAGGAQFF	TGTGCCAGCAGTCATCCGGGACTAGCGGGAGGAGCGCAGTTCTTC
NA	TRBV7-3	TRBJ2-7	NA	CASSLVGGEVQYF	TGTGCCAGCAGCTTAGTAGGGGGTGAGGTGCAGTACTTC
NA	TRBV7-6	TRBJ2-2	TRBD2	CASSLGTSGNTGELFF	TGTGCCAGCAGCTTAGGTACTAGCGGTAACACCGGGGAGCTGTTTTTT
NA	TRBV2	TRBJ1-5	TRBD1	CASSDRGVLRPQHF	TGTGCCAGCTCCGACAGGGGAGTTCTAAGGCCCCAGCATTTT
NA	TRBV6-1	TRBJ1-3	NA	CASSERSSGNTIYF	TGTGCCAGCAGTGAACGGAGCTCTGGAAACACCATATATTTT
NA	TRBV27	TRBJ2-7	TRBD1	CASSPVGQGSYEQYF	TGTGCCAGCAGTCCGGTCGGACAGGGTTCCTACGAGCAGTACTTC
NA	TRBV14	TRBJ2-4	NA	CASSQDTGVGQYF	TGTGCCAGCAGCCAAGACACGGGGGTTGGTCAGTACTTC
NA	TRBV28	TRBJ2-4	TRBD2	CASSRLGTSGRNLAKNIQYF	TGTGCCAGCAGCCGTCTCGGGACTAGCGGGAGGAATCTAGCCAAAAACATTCAGTACTTC
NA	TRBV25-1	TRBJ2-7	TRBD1	CASDPGQGPYEQYF	TGTGCCAGCGACCCGGGACAGGGCCCCTACGAGCAGTACTTC
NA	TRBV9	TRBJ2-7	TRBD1	CASRRFRDRIYEQYF	TGTGCCAGCAGAAGATTCCGGGACAGGATCTACGAGCAGTACTTC
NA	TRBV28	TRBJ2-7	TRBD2	CASRGTSVTYEQYF	TGTGCCAGCAGAGGGACTAGCGTGACCTACGAGCAGTACTTC
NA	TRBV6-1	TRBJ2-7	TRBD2	CASSENLMGLAGYEQYF	TGTGCCAGCAGTGAAAACCTGATGGGACTAGCAGGCTACGAGCAGTACTTC
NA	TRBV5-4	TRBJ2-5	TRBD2	CASSLASGRAETQYF	TGTGCCAGCAGCTTGGCTAGCGGGAGGGCGGAGACCCAGTACTTC
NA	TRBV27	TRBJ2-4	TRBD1	CASSFRTGGAGNIQYF	TGTGCCAGCAGTTTTCGGACAGGGGGCGCAGGAAACATTCAGTACTTC
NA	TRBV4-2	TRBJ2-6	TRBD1	CASSQDVKGTGASGANVLTF	TGTGCCAGCAGCCAAGATGTGAAAGGGACAGGGGCCTCTGGGGCCAACGTCCTGACTTTC
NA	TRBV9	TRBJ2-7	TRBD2	CASSLRRRSGRAFMPYEQYF	TGTGCCAGCAGCCTCCGCCGGCGAAGCGGGAGGGCCTTCATGCCATACGAGCAGTACTTC
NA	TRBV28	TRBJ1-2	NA	CASSTFRSGGGLGYTF	TGTGCCAGCAGCACTTTTAGGTCGGGGGGCGGTTTGGGCTACACCTTC
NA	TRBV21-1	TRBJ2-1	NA	CASSKDALGTPYNEQFF	TGTGCCAGCAGCAAAGACGCCCTAGGGACTCCCTACAATGAGCAGTTCTTC
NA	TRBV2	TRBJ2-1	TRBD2	CASSHRLAGYNEQFF	TGTGCCAGCAGCCATAGACTAGCGGGATACAATGAGCAGTTCTTC
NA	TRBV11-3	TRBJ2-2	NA	CASSPAANTGELFF	TGTGCCAGCAGCCCCGCAGCGAACACCGGGGAGCTGTTTTTT
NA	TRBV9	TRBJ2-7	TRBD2	CASSVAGGGSSYEQYF	TGTGCCAGCAGCGTAGCAGGCGGGGGGAGCTCCTACGAGCAGTACTTC
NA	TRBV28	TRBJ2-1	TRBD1	CASAYRGVRPFF	TGTGCCAGCGCCTACAGGGGCGTACGGCCGTTCTTC
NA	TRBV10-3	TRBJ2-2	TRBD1	CATQGQGNGELFF	TGTGCCACCCAGGGACAGGGTAACGGGGAGCTGTTTTTT
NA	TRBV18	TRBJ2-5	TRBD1	CASSPTPGQGVGETQYF	TGTGCCAGCTCACCAACACCAGGACAGGGGGTCGGTGAGACCCAGTACTTC
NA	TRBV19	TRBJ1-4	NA	CASRSPGQVREKLFF	TGTGCCAGTAGATCTCCAGGCCAGGTCCGGGAAAAACTGTTTTTT
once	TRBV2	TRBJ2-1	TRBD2	CASSVTLALSGYNEQFF	TGTGCCAGCAGTGTGACACTAGCGCTTAGCGGCTACAATGAGCAGTTCTTC
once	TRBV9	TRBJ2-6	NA	CASSTTGSGANVLTF	TGTGCCAGCAGCACAACGGGCTCTGGGGCCAACGTCCTGACTTTC
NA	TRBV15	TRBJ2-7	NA	CATSRDRWAYSYEQYF	TGTGCCACCAGCAGAGATCGGTGGGCCTACTCCTACGAGCAGTACTTC
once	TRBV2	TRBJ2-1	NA	CASSKPGLPYNEQFF	TGTGCCAGCAGCAAACCGGGTTTACCCTACAATGAGCAGTTCTTC
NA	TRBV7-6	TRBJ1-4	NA	CASSLGTAPNEKLFF	TGTGCCAGCAGCTTAGGGACAGCGCCCAATGAAAAACTGTTTTTT
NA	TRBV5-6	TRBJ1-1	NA	CASSPAAGETEAFF	TGTGCCAGCAGCCCAGCAGCAGGTGAGACTGAAGCTTTCTTT